One T cell receptor (beta chain) is described in this entry. Its antigen is unidentified. The sample belongs to a study of cytomegalovirus exposure and HLA in healthy donors. Study details: A data release that came early held tens of millions of unique TCRs from HLA-typed donors. There were fewer than 500 genotyped donors. Of these, roughly 80% fell in the genetic ancestry cluster associated with self-reported Caucasian donors.

Study-wide results and limits: The study labeled about 160 TCR beta chains cytomegalovirus-associated.

The CDR3 is made up of 15 amino acids. V gave up 4 bases and J gave up 6 bases; unmatched junction bases: 11. The V gene's germline CDR1 is SGHTA and CDR2 FQGNSA. The PCR made use of 60 Vbeta and 13 Jbeta primers. In the original processing: Later work found tens of millions of unique TCR beta chains, with some 11 million shared. The table came from immunoSEQ multiplex PCR; TCRdb's copy has only in-frame clones and leaves some out. The DNA gave D and trimming, while V, J and clone size come from that table. The repertoire holds about 150,000 clones, with under 80% as singletons. The sequence derives from a man aged 25 to 40 in good health and CMV-seronegative. The chain links TRBV7-2 to TRBJ1-2; 7 bases fit TRBD1. Sequencing was carried out using PBMCs. The CDR3 DNA is TGTGCCAGCAGCTCTTACAGGGGTAGGGTGAATGGCTACACCTTC. It codes for CASSSYRGRVNGYTF.